These 2 T cell receptor beta chains originate from one sample sequenced in a study of T cell responses to AZD1222 COVID-19 vaccine. Assay: immunoSEQ multiplex PCR; the TCRdb copy retains only in-frame clones and omits some. The sample yields around 150,000 clones, over 75% seen once. The sample here was peripheral blood, taken 28 days after the second AZD1222 dose. These receptors came from an adult who received the AZD1222 COVID-19 vaccine.

The chain joins TRBV9 to TRBJ2-7; 9 nucleotides match TRBD1. This CDR3 has 15 amino acids. The germline gives CDR1 SGDLS, CDR2 YYNGEE. J was trimmed by 4 bases and V by 4 bases; bases with no gene match: 9. The CDR3 loop is CASSPSSTGGYEQYF. DNA of the CDR3: TGTGCCAGCAGCCCTAGTTCGACAGGGGGATACGAGCAGTACTTC.

This chain uses TRBV30 with TRBJ1-2; D might be TRBD1 (5 bases). Germline V CDR1 and CDR2: GTSNPN, SVGIG (reference sequence). The V gene lost 2 bases and the J gene lost 1 base, with 14 bases spanning the gap. The CDR3 covers 15 residues. The CDR3 DNA follows: TGTGCCTGGAGTATCGGACGGGGGGGTAACTATGGCTACACCTTC. Translating gives CAWSIGRGGNYGYTF.